This T cell receptor beta chain stems from a study of cytomegalovirus exposure and HLA in healthy donors. This clone was recorded a few times. The PCR made use of 60 Vbeta and 13 Jbeta primers. Method: immunoSEQ multiplex PCR; TCRdb's copy keeps in-frame clones and lacks some. The table has more than 80,000 clones, approximately 82% seen once. Germline trimming cut 6 bases from V and 2 bases from J; bases unmatched to any gene: 4. The CDR3 has 15 amino acids. CDR1 is SNHLY and CDR2 is FYNNEI in the germline V gene. The chain carries TRBV2 and TRBJ2-3; 11 bases line up with TRBD2. The sequenced sample was PBMCs. The receptor was derived from a man aged 35 to 55 in good health and CMV-seronegative. As DNA, the CDR3 is TGTGCCAGCAGGCGACTAGCGGGGCACACAGATACGCAGTATTTT. This translates into CASRRLAGHTDTQYF.